The next 18 T cell receptor beta chains were all read from a single sample in a study of CD8+ T cells in alopecia areata. Extracted from the samples, RNA was reverse transcribed into cDNA to serve as the sequencing template. Sequenced by immunoSEQ multiplex PCR; TCRdb stores in-frame clones only, minus some. The sample carries 180,000 or so clones, 50% to 75% recorded once. This sample's treatment: oral pan-JAK inhibitor, 5-10 mg twice daily. The sequencing used CD4+ T cells sorted from blood, collected between weeks 55 and 70, from a patient treated with tofacitinib. These receptors came from a human donor with alopecia areata.

This clone was seen a few times. Possible read error: a much larger clone is one base away. The rearrangement joins TRBV25-1 to TRBJ2-7; D unclear. The germline V and J ends were trimmed by 4 bases and 0 bases, with 4 bases remaining between them. CDR3 size: 12 residues. Germline CDR1 and CDR2: MGHDK and SYGVNS. This CDR3 reads CASSGDSYEQYF. The CDR3 DNA reads as TGTGCCAGCAGTGGGGACTCCTACGAGCAGTACTTC.

This clone was seen a few times. The chain couples TRBV10-3 to TRBJ2-7; 8 bases line up with TRBD1. Germline V gene data show CDR1 as ENHRY and CDR2 as SYGVKD. The CDR3 runs 12 residues. V was pared by 8 bases and J by 3 bases, with 3 bases of the junction left unmatched. CDR3 sequence (DNA): TGTGCCATCGGGACAGGAAACTACGAGCAGTACTTC. Translation: CAIGTGNYEQYF.

This clone was observed a few times. The V gene is TRBV25-1, the J gene TRBJ2-2, with D possibly matching TRBD2 (6 bases). The CDR3 is 13 amino acids. Deletions cut 4 bases from V and 5 bases from J, with 8 bases between. From germline, CDR1 is MGHDK and CDR2 SYGVNS. The CDR3 bases are TGTGCCAGCAGTGTTCTAGCGACCGGGGAGCTGTTTTTT. It specifies CASSVLATGELFF.

This clone was counted a few times. This chain connects TRBV6-1 to TRBJ1-2; D is ambiguous. This CDR3 has 11 residues. Germline V CDR1 and CDR2: MNHNS, SASEGT. Trimming left V 8 bases short and J 6 bases short, with 10 bases between. CDR3 protein: CASEWQNGYTF. The CDR3 DNA reads as TGTGCCAGCGAGTGGCAGAATGGCTACACCTTC.

This clone was picked up one time. The chain couples TRBV2 to TRBJ2-7; the D call may be TRBD1 or TRBD2 (5 bases each). The CDR3 has 15 residues. Trimming removed 6 bases from V and 2 bases from J, with 17 bases in between. Germline CDR1 SNHLY, CDR2 FYNNEI. This CDR3 is CASRPTGQGAYEQYF. In DNA, the CDR3 is TGTGCCAGCAGGCCGACGGGGCAGGGAGCCTACGAGCAGTACTTC. Supplemented by reference TRBV2 and TRBJ2-7, the full variable domain reads EPEVTQTPSHQVTQMGQEVILRCVPISNHLYFYWYRQILGQKVEFLVSFYNNEISEKSEIFDDQFSVERPDGSNFTLKIRSTKLEDSAMYFCASRPTGQGAYEQYFGPGTRLTVT.

This rearrangement joins TRBV5-6 to TRBJ2-2; 8 bases are shared with TRBD1. The germline V gene has CDR1 SGHDT and CDR2 YYEEEE. This CDR3 contains 17 residues. After removal of 2 bases from V and 6 bases from J, the junction contained 12 bases not matched to a gene. The CDR3 nucleotides are TGTGCCAGCAGCTTTAAATTATCGGACAGGGACTCCGGGGAGCTGTTTTTT. As protein: CASSFKLSDRDSGELFF.

The genes are TRBV7-8 and TRBJ2-5, with 12 positions matching TRBD2. CDR3 length: 16 residues. CDR1 is SGHVS, CDR2 FQNEAQ, per germline. The junction had 7 bases not matched to a gene; V was cut back by 4 bases and J by 4 bases. CDR3 sequence: CASSYEGTSGRETQYF. The CDR3 DNA reads TGTGCCAGCAGCTACGAGGGGACTAGCGGGCGAGAGACCCAGTACTTC.

This clone was seen once. The chain employs TRBV30 and TRBJ1-4; 7 nucleotides agree with TRBD1. This CDR3 has 15 amino acids. Per the germline V gene, CDR1 is GTSNPN and CDR2 is SVGIG (reference sequence). Trimming cost V 4 bases and J 5 bases; bases outside gene matches: 10. CDR3 sequence reads: CAWKNMGQTNEKLFF. In nucleotides, the CDR3 is TGTGCCTGGAAGAACATGGGACAGACGAATGAAAAACTGTTTTTT.

The gene calls are TRBV5-1 and TRBJ2-7; no firm D call. Trimming took off 3 bases at V and 2 bases at J, with 9 bases between the two ends. Germline V CDR1 and CDR2: SGHRS, YFSETQ. This CDR3 spans 13 amino acids. DNA of the CDR3: TGCGCCAGCAGCTCTCCCGACACCTACGAGCAGTACTTC. Its protein is CASSSPDTYEQYF.

The chain is built from TRBV29-1 and TRBJ2-6, with D possibly being TRBD1 (6 bases). With 4 bases removed from V and 0 bases from J, the gap between germline ends came to 13 bases. Germline V gene sequence: CDR1 SQVTM, CDR2 ANQGSEA. The CDR3 is 16 residues long. In DNA form, the CDR3 reads TGCAGCGTTGGCCGGACAGATCCCTCTGGGGCCAACGTCCTGACTTTC. Protein: CSVGRTDPSGANVLTF.

This sequence joins TRBV6-5 and TRBJ2-7, with a tentative D call TRBD2 (6 bases). The CDR3 consists of 15 residues. Germline CDR1 reads MNHEY; CDR2 reads SVGAGI. Trimming removed 2 bases from V and 3 bases from J, with 14 bases in between. The CDR3 loop is CASSYGGTPDYEQYF. The CDR3 DNA sequence: TGTGCCAGCAGTTACGGTGGGACTCCAGACTACGAGCAGTACTTC.

This clone was recorded once. The chain couples TRBV5-1 to TRBJ2-1, with 7 bases lining up with TRBD1. Per the germline V gene, CDR1 is SGHRS and CDR2 is YFSETQ. The CDR3 totals 14 residues. J was trimmed by 9 bases and V by 3 bases; bases with no gene match: 9. CDR3 in DNA: TGCGCCAGCAGCTCGGGACAGCTCTCGGGTGAGCAGTTCTTC. Its translation: CASSSGQLSGEQFF.

The CDR3 sequence: CSAMGDTQYF. As DNA, the CDR3 is TGCAGTGCTATGGGGGATACGCAGTATTTT. The rearrangement uses TRBV20-1 and TRBJ2-3; D is ambiguous. The germline V gene encodes CDR1 DFQATT and CDR2 SNEGSKA (reference sequence). Trimming took 4 bases from V and 6 from J, leaving 5 bases between them. The length of the CDR3 is 10 residues.

This chain connects TRBV27 to TRBJ2-6, with a weak D call TRBD2 (5 bases). This CDR3 is built from 16 residues. The ends were cut back, 8 bases at V and 0 bases at J, with 14 bases in the middle. Per the germline V gene, CDR1 is MNHEY and CDR2 is SMNVEV (reference sequence). The CDR3 is CASRVLGSSGANVLTF. CDR3 DNA sequence: TGTGCCAGCCGAGTTTTGGGGAGCTCTGGGGCCAACGTCCTGACTTTC.

This clone came up a few times. This chain links TRBV29-1 with TRBJ1-2; the D gene is possibly TRBD1 (5 bases). The CDR3 loop spans 14 amino acids. V lost 5 bases and J 7 bases, leaving 20 bases between the germline ends. Germline V gives CDR1 SQVTM, CDR2 ANQGSEA. CDR3 nucleotides: TGCAGCGTTCCGAACGGGGCCAGGGTGGGTGGCTACACCTTC. This gives the protein CSVPNGARVGGYTF.

This clone has more than one count but fewer than ten. The V and J genes are TRBV29-1 and TRBJ2-6; 7 nucleotides line up with TRBD1. The CDR3 is 18 amino acids. Germline V CDR1 and CDR2: SQVTM, ANQGSEA. V lost 7 bases, J lost 0 bases, and 15 bases stayed unmatched. The CDR3 nucleotides are TGCAGCGCACTGGACAGGCCCCGACCTAACTCTGGGGCCAACGTCCTGACTTTC. Its translation: CSALDRPRPNSGANVLTF.

The V gene is TRBV19, the J gene TRBJ1-2; 8 nucleotides agree with TRBD1. CDR3 length: 15 amino acids. J gave up 2 bases and V 3 bases, and 5 bases lay outside the gene matches. Germline CDR1 reads LNHDA; CDR2 reads SQIVND (reference sequence). The CDR3 coding sequence is TGTGCCAGTAGTATGTCAACAGGGGGAAACTATGGCTACACCTTC. Residues: CASSMSTGGNYGYTF.

The chain links TRBV11-2 to TRBJ2-5; D is undetermined. Germline CDR1 is SGHAT and CDR2 is FQNNGV. This CDR3 region has 12 residues. The V end lost 5 bases, the J end lost 0 bases, and 4 bases lay between the germline ends. The CDR3 protein is CASSQYQETQYF. The CDR3 DNA sequence: TGTGCCAGCAGCCAGTACCAAGAGACCCAGTACTTC.